This TCR beta chain was obtained from a study of T cell changes during pregnancy in multiple sclerosis. The trim removed 2 bases at V and 5 bases at J, leaving 5 bases unmatched. The germline V gene has CDR1 SEHNR and CDR2 FQNEAQ (reference sequence). CDR3 length equals 14 residues. Sequenced by immunoSEQ multiplex PCR; TCRdb stores in-frame clones only, minus some. The sample records fewer than 55,000 clones, over 80% being singletons. The source of this sequence is a female donor with multiple sclerosis, enrolled in a pregnancy study. Sequenced material: peripheral blood. The chain links TRBV7-9 to TRBJ2-7; 8 nucleotides align to TRBD2. This chain's CDR3 is CASSLTGRAHEQYF. CDR3 nucleotide sequence: TGTGCCAGCAGCTTAACCGGGAGGGCCCACGAGCAGTACTTC.